This TCR beta chain was found in a study of metastatic and nonmetastatic thyroid tumors. For the study at large: Blood and tumor or nodule tissue repertoires from malignant and benign thyroid patients were compared.

The J segment lost 2 bases and the V segment lost 2 bases, leaving 4 bases of the junction unmatched. Germline CDR1 is MNHNS and CDR2 is SASEGT. The CDR3 consists of 15 residues. This clone was observed at least ten times. The entire patient cohort was treatment-naive prior to thyroid surgery. TCRdb re-called the PCR reads through MiXCR. The sample consists of 29,000 or so clones, roughly 4.2% of them appearing once. Sample: blood. The source is a female donor with papillary thyroid cancer or a benign thyroid nodule (not recorded which). Some clones in this sample may be carry-over from other donors' samples. The rearrangement uses TRBV6-1 and TRBJ2-5; 8 bases line up with TRBD2. CDR3 sequence: CASSELTGGQETQYF. DNA for the CDR3: TGTGCCAGCAGTGAATTAACGGGAGGGCAAGAGACCCAGTACTTC.